Detailed here is one TCR beta chain. The antigen is unknown. The sample comes from a study of shared clonotypes between healthy human individuals. Findings of the study overall: Clonotypes which were not shared had lower generation probabilities than clonotypes that all four donors shared. Compared with memory subsets, naive subsets generally had larger estimated richness. The study found about 5% of naive CD4 clonotypes shared across a few donors.

Naive CD8 cells lacked CD45RO, underwent positive selection for CCR7 and left out terminally differentiated effector memory CD45RA+ cells. The assay was carried out at the deep level. Sequencing was performed with immunoSEQ multiplex PCR; in TCRdb, only in-frame clones are kept and a portion is missing. Among 2 million to 2.5 million clones listed, approximately 94% were seen once. The V end was cut by 0 bases, the J end by 5 bases, with 17 bases between. The germline V gene encodes CDR1 SGHRS and CDR2 YFSETQ. The CDR3 sequence is 16 residues long. Sequencing was carried out using naive CD8+ T cells from PBMCs. The sequence was obtained from a man between 18 and 29 years old in good health. Some clones in this sample may be carry-over from other donors' samples. The chain is built from TRBV5-1 and TRBJ2-5, with D tentatively TRBD2 (5 bases). The CDR3 DNA follows: TGCGCCAGCAGCTTGGCTCGGGATCAGGTAAAGGAGACCCAGTACTTC. Translating it yields CASSLARDQVKETQYF.